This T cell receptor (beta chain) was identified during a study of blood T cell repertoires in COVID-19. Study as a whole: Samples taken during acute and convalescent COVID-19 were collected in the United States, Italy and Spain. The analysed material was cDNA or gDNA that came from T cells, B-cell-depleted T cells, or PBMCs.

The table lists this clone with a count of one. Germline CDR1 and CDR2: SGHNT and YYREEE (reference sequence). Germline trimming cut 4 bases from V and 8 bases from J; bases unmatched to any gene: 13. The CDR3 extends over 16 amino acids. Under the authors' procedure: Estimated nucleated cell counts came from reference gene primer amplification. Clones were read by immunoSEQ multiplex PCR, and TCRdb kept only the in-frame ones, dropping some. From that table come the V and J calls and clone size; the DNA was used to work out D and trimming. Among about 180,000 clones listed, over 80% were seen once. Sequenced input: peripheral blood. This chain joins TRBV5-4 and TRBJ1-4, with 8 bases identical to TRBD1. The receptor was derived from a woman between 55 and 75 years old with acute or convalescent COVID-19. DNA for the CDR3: TGTGCCAGCAGCCAAGGACAGGGAGGGGCAGAGGAAAAACTGTTTTTT. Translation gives CASSQGQGGAEEKLFF.